This T cell receptor (beta chain) was documented in a study of OX40 agonist ivuxolimab in advanced cancers. For the study at large: At doses from 0.01 to 10 mg/kg, patients were given intravenous ivuxolimab every 2 weeks. Each dose-escalation patient presented with hepatocellular carcinoma, melanoma, renal cell or head and neck cancer.

This clone was counted once. V dropped 3 bases and J dropped 1 base, with 9 bases sitting between them. Germline V CDR1 and CDR2: SEHNR, FQNEAQ (reference sequence). This CDR3 region has 14 residues. Sequenced by immunoSEQ multiplex PCR; TCRdb stores in-frame clones only, minus some. Of 72,000 or so clones listed, roughly 80% are singletons. Drawing of blood for sampling happened at baseline, at cycle 4 day 1, and at cycle 7 day 1. The TCR comes from an adult with an advanced solid tumor such as melanoma, head and neck, liver or kidney cancer. Sample: CD4+ or CD8+ T cells sorted from blood, taken in a trial of the OX40 agonist ivuxolimab. The V and J genes are TRBV7-9 and TRBJ1-1; D uncertain. CDR3 in amino acids: CASSLSQTNTEAFF. The CDR3 DNA reads TGTGCCAGCAGCTTGAGTCAGACGAACACTGAAGCTTTCTTT.